This TCR beta chain was identified during a study of blood T cell repertoires in COVID-19. Overall study context: Samples representing acute and convalescent COVID-19 were sourced from the United States, Italy and Spain. T cells, B-cell-depleted T cells, or PBMCs supplied cDNA or gDNA.

Libraries were prepared by immunoSEQ multiplex PCR; TCRdb keeps only in-frame clonotypes and omits some of them. The sample consists of a few hundred thousand clones, about 90% of them appearing once. The sample was peripheral blood. The source is a young woman with COVID-19, enrolled during active disease.

This CDR3 is CASKIGPGTDSNQPQHF. CDR3 nucleotide sequence: TGTGCCAGCAAGATTGGCCCTGGGACAGATAGCAATCAGCCCCAGCATTTT. The gene calls are TRBV2 and TRBJ1-5; TRBD1 agrees at 7 bases. Germline CDR1 and CDR2: SNHLY and FYNNEI. The CDR3 is 17 residues long. Trimming cost V 7 bases and J 0 bases; bases outside gene matches: 12.